These 27 T cell receptor beta chains originate from one sample sequenced in a study of cytomegalovirus exposure and HLA in healthy donors. PCR used 60 Vbeta primers and 13 Jbeta primers. Repertoires were generated with immunoSEQ multiplex PCR, while TCRdb's copy carries only in-frame clones and drops some. The sample lists some 140,000 clones; around 79% were seen once. The sample taken for sequencing was PBMCs. These receptors all stem from a man between 18 and 35 years old in good health and CMV-seronegative.

The chain joins TRBV20-1 to TRBJ1-1; D is undetermined. This CDR3 comprises 9 residues. Trimming took off 8 bases at V and 8 bases at J, with 9 bases between the two ends. Germline lookup yields CDR1 DFQATT and CDR2 SNEGSKA (reference sequence). The CDR3 sequence: CSPQQEAFF. The CDR3 DNA follows: TGCAGTCCACAGCAGGAAGCTTTCTTT.

The gene calls are TRBV6-5 and TRBJ1-1; 8 positions agree with TRBD1. Trimming cost V 5 bases and J 6 bases; bases outside gene matches: 5. The CDR3 extends over 13 amino acids. CDR1 is MNHEY and CDR2 is SVGAGI in the germline V gene. CDR3 nucleotides: TGTGCCAGCAGTCCCAGGGGGCAAGCTGAAGCTTTCTTT. This encodes CASSPRGQAEAFF.

This clone was detected once. This sequence joins TRBV23-1 and TRBJ1-1; D might be TRBD1 (6 bases). TRBV23-1 is annotated as an ORF whose role is uncertain. The length of the CDR3 is 13 residues. Trimming removed 7 bases from V and 4 bases from J, with 13 bases in between. For the CDR3, the DNA is TGCGCCAGCATACAGGGAAAGTTCACTGAAGCTTTCTTT. Protein product: CASIQGKFTEAFF.

This chain joins TRBV9 and TRBJ2-5; maybe TRBD2 (5 bases). Trimming took 3 bases from V and 1 from J, leaving 7 bases between them. This CDR3 comprises 13 residues. Looked up from germline, CDR1 is SGDLS and CDR2 is YYNGEE. The chain's CDR3 is CASSDRGQETQYF. The CDR3 nucleotides read TGTGCCAGCAGCGACCGGGGCCAAGAGACCCAGTACTTC.

The rearrangement joins TRBV27 to TRBJ2-2; no clear D gene. V lost 3 bases to trimming and J lost 6 bases, with 5 bases between them. This CDR3 has 12 residues. Looked up from germline, CDR1 is MNHEY and CDR2 is SMNVEV (reference sequence). CDR3 bases: TGTGCCAGCAGTTTTTCGGCCGGGGAGCTGTTTTTT. It codes for CASSFSAGELFF.

The chain employs TRBV5-1 and TRBJ1-1; maybe TRBD1 (6 bases). Germline loops: CDR1 SGHRS, CDR2 YFSETQ. The V end was cut by 3 bases, the J end by 1 base, with 16 bases between. The CDR3 has 16 residues. CDR3 amino acids: CASSSPLTGQNTEAFF. The CDR3 DNA sequence: TGCGCCAGCAGCTCCCCCCTTACAGGGCAGAACACTGAAGCTTTCTTT.

This chain links TRBV6-1 with TRBJ1-5; 8 bases map to TRBD1. V shed 6 bases, J shed 3 bases, and the junction held 7 bases outside the gene matches. Germline CDR1 and CDR2: MNHNS and SASEGT. The CDR3 is 15 residues long. The CDR3 spells CASSLGQVYNQPQHF. In nucleotides, the CDR3 is TGTGCCAGCAGCCTGGGACAGGTCTACAATCAGCCCCAGCATTTT.

The genes are TRBV15 and TRBJ2-5; TRBD2 agrees at 9 bases. CDR3 length: 15 residues. V shed 4 bases, J shed 0 bases, and the junction held 3 bases outside the gene matches. The V gene's germline CDR1 is LNHNV and CDR2 YYDKDF (reference sequence). The CDR3 region has the DNA TGTGCCACCAGCAAGGGACTAGCATACCAAGAGACCCAGTACTTC. Amino acids: CATSKGLAYQETQYF.

This rearrangement joins TRBV7-3 to TRBJ1-5; TRBD1 might be the D (5 bases). Germline values: CDR1 SGHTA, CDR2 FQGTGA. V was clipped by 7 bases and J by 2 bases, with 12 bases between them. The CDR3 sequence is 14 residues long. The CDR3 nucleotides are TGTGCCAGCATTTCTCAGGGTGGCAATCAGCCCCAGCATTTT. It codes for CASISQGGNQPQHF.

This clone was observed a few times. The V call is TRBV7-6, the J call TRBJ1-1; possibly TRBD1 for D (5 bases). V was trimmed by 5 bases and J by 4 bases, leaving 11 bases between them. The CDR3 has 13 amino acids. The germline gives CDR1 SGHVS, CDR2 FNYEAQ. CDR3 loop: CASSPRQPTEAFF. The DNA of the CDR3 is TGTGCCAGCAGCCCCCGACAGCCCACTGAAGCTTTCTTT.

The chain uses TRBV7-9 and TRBJ2-7; 7 positions match TRBD1. Germline loops: CDR1 SEHNR, CDR2 FQNEAQ (reference sequence). CDR3 size: 13 residues. V lost 5 bases and J lost 5; bases outside the gene matches: 6. In DNA, the CDR3 is TGTGCCAGCAGCCCACAGGGGTTCCACGAGCAGTACTTC. Translated: CASSPQGFHEQYF. Combining the CDR3 with reference TRBV7-9 and TRBJ2-7 gives the whole variable domain DTGVSQNPRHKITKRGQNVTFRCDPISEHNRLYWYRQTLGQGPEFLTYFQNEAQLEKSRLLSDRFSAERPKGSFSTLEIQRTEQGDSAMYLCASSPQGFHEQYFGPGTRLTVT.

The chain has TRBV30 and TRBJ1-2, with a tentative D call TRBD1 (6 bases). The CDR3 consists of 13 residues. From germline, CDR1 is GTSNPN and CDR2 SVGIG (reference sequence). The CDR3, as DNA: TGTGCAACGACAGGTGTAGGAATATATGGCTACACCTTC. Protein sequence: CATTGVGIYGYTF.

The chain employs TRBV30 and TRBJ2-7, with 9 nucleotides matching TRBD1. Looked up from germline, CDR1 is GTSNPN and CDR2 is SVGIG (reference sequence). The CDR3 length is 16 residues. The V and J ends lost 0 bases and 7 bases, in that order; junction bases with no gene match: 13. In nucleotides, the CDR3 is TGTGCCTGGAGTGTAACTATCAACAGGGGGCGGTGGGAGCAGTACTTC. Protein: CAWSVTINRGRWEQYF.

The V call is TRBV5-5, the J call TRBJ1-5, with D unresolved. Germline assignment: CDR1 SGHKS and CDR2 YYEKEE (reference sequence). Trimming took off 2 bases at V and 0 bases at J, with 9 bases between the two ends. The CDR3 totals 15 residues. For the CDR3, the DNA is TGTGCCAGCAGCTTAGGAGGTTATAGCAATCAGCCCCAGCATTTT. Residues: CASSLGGYSNQPQHF.

The V and J genes are TRBV5-4 and TRBJ2-5, with a tentative D call TRBD1 (6 bases). Deletions cut 4 bases from V and 0 bases from J, with 22 bases between. CDR1 is SGHNT and CDR2 is YYREEE in the germline V gene (reference sequence). This CDR3 has 18 residues. In nucleotides, the CDR3 is TGTGCCAGCAGCCCCCTCCCGCCAGGGGCGGTGAACCAAGAGACCCAGTACTTC. The encoded protein is CASSPLPPGAVNQETQYF.

The chain employs TRBV9 and TRBJ2-1, with TRBD1 matching 11 bases. CDR1 is SGDLS and CDR2 is YYNGEE in the germline V gene. The length of the CDR3 is 14 residues. Trimming took 6 bases from V and 10 from J; bases not matched to a gene: 9. In nucleotides, the CDR3 is TGTGCCAGCACGCGGGGACAGGGGGATCGGGAGCAGTTCTTC. Translating it yields CASTRGQGDREQFF.

The rearrangement links TRBV7-2 to TRBJ2-1, with TRBD2 matching over 10 bases. This CDR3 spans 17 amino acids. Germline CDR1 SGHTA, CDR2 FQGNSA. V trimming: 4 bases; J trimming: 0 bases; junction bases outside the gene matches: 6. CDR3: CASSYTSGEPSYNEQFF. In DNA form, the CDR3 reads TGTGCCAGCAGCTACACTAGCGGGGAACCCTCCTACAATGAGCAGTTCTTC.

The chain has TRBV6-1 and TRBJ2-5; D unclear. This CDR3 is built from 12 residues. Trimming took off 3 bases at V and 11 bases at J, with 13 bases between the two ends. The V gene's germline CDR1 is MNHNS and CDR2 SASEGT. The CDR3 bases are TGTGCCAGCAGTGATAATCAACTTGAGCAGTACTTC. Translated: CASSDNQLEQYF.

V and J are TRBV2 and TRBJ1-1; D perhaps matches TRBD1 (6 bases). The CDR3 has 13 amino acids. V gave up 6 bases and J gave up 4 bases, with 12 bases separating them. Per germline, CDR1 SNHLY and CDR2 FYNNEI. The DNA of the CDR3 is TGTGCCAGCAGGTTTACAGGGCCCACTGAAGCTTTCTTT. Protein: CASRFTGPTEAFF. Full variable domain (remainder filled in from reference TRBV2 and TRBJ1-1): EPEVTQTPSHQVTQMGQEVILRCVPISNHLYFYWYRQILGQKVEFLVSFYNNEISEKSEIFDDQFSVERPDGSNFTLKIRSTKLEDSAMYFCASRFTGPTEAFFGQGTRLTVV.

This chain uses TRBV7-2 with TRBJ2-7; 9 bases are shared with TRBD1. Looked up from germline, CDR1 is SGHTA and CDR2 is FQGNSA. The CDR3 is made up of 16 amino acids. The junction had 12 bases not matched to a gene; V was cut back by 4 bases and J by 5 bases. DNA for the CDR3: TGTGCCAGCAGCTGGGTTGGACAGGGGATCCAGGACGAGCAGTACTTC. Its protein product is CASSWVGQGIQDEQYF.

The chain uses TRBV9 and TRBJ2-1; the match to TRBD2 covers 12 bases. Germline trimming cut 0 bases from V and 7 bases from J; bases unmatched to any gene: 8. Germline V CDR1 and CDR2: SGDLS, YYNGEE. The CDR3 loop spans 17 amino acids. Written as DNA, the CDR3 is TGTGCCAGCAGCGTAGGAGGACTAGCGGGGCGAACGAATGAGCAGTTCTTC. Its protein is CASSVGGLAGRTNEQFF. Variable domain in full (rest from reference TRBV9 and TRBJ2-1): DSGVTQTPKHLITATGQRVTLRCSPRSGDLSVYWYQQSLDQGLQFLIQYYNGEERAKGNILERFSAQQFPDLHSELNLSSLELGDSALYFCASSVGGLAGRTNEQFFGPGTRLTVL.

V is TRBV15 and J is TRBJ2-1; 7 bases line up with TRBD1. The CDR3 spans 13 residues. Germline CDR1 and CDR2: LNHNV and YYDKDF (reference sequence). Trimming removed 7 bases from V and 8 bases from J; junction bases left unmatched: 8. CDR3: CATTWTTGDEQFF. The CDR3 coding sequence is TGTGCCACCACCTGGACAACAGGGGATGAGCAGTTCTTC. The complete variable domain, with remaining parts taken from reference TRBV15 and TRBJ2-1, reads DAMVIQNPRYQVTQFGKPVTLSCSQTLNHNVMYWYQQKSSQAPKLLFHYYDKDFNNEADTPDNFQSRRPNTSFCFLDIRSPGLGDTAMYLCATTWTTGDEQFFGPGTRLTVL.

With regard to this clone: A read error may produce the germline difference seen at one junction end. This sequence joins TRBV7-7 and TRBJ2-2; the match to TRBD2 covers 10 bases. CDR3 length equals 16 residues. CDR1 SSHAT and CDR2 FNYEAQ come from the germline V gene (reference sequence). For the CDR3, the DNA is TGTGCTAGCAGCTCCTCGGGACTAGCGACCACCGGGGAGCTGTTTTTT. It codes for CASSSSGLATTGELFF.

This clone was detected only once. V usage is TRBV30 and J usage is TRBJ2-1; D may be TRBD2 (5 bases). The CDR3 covers 17 residues. CDR1 GTSNPN and CDR2 SVGIG come from the germline V gene (reference sequence). V was pared by 1 base and J by 2 bases, with 18 bases between. The CDR3 region has the DNA TGTGCCTGGAGTGGATTCCGGCCTGAGGGCCCCTACAATGAGCAGTTCTTC. Protein product: CAWSGFRPEGPYNEQFF.

The chain uses TRBV7-9 and TRBJ2-5, with D perhaps TRBD2 (6 bases). The CDR3 runs 14 residues. Germline CDR1 is SEHNR and CDR2 is FQNEAQ (reference sequence). V was trimmed by 4 bases and J by 2 bases, leaving 11 bases between them. This CDR3 is CASSWGGEQETQYF. CDR3 coding DNA: TGTGCCAGCAGCTGGGGCGGGGAACAAGAGACCCAGTACTTC.

The gene calls are TRBV5-4 and TRBJ1-2; D may be TRBD1 (5 bases). Germline CDR1 is SGHNT and CDR2 is YYREEE (reference sequence). The CDR3 is 13 residues long. The V end was cut by 4 bases, the J end by 8 bases, with 15 bases between. DNA for the CDR3: TGTGCCAGCAGCCTGGGGGTGACGGGGGGCTACACCTTC. Protein: CASSLGVTGGYTF.

V and J are TRBV6-5 and TRBJ2-7; D is ambiguous. Germline V gene data show CDR1 as MNHEY and CDR2 as SVGAGI. The CDR3 consists of 13 residues. With 2 bases removed from V and 3 bases from J, the gap between germline ends came to 8 bases. CDR3 region: CASSYQANYEQYF. The CDR3 nucleotides are TGTGCCAGCAGTTACCAAGCGAACTACGAGCAGTACTTC.